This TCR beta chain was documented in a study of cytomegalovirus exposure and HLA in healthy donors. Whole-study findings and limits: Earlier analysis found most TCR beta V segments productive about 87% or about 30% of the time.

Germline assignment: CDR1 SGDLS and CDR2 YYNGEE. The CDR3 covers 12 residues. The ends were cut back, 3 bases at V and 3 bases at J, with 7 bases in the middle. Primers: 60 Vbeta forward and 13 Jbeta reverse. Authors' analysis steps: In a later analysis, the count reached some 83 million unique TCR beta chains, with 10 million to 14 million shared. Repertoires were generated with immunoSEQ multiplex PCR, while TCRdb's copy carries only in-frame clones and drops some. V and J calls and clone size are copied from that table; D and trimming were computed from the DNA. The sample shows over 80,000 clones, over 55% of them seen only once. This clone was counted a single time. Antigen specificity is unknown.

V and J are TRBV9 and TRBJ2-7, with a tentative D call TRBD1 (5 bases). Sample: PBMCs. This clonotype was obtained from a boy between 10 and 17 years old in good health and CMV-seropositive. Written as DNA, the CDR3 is TGTGCCAGCAGCGCCGACAGCTACGAGCAGTACTTC. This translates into CASSADSYEQYF.